The entry that follows covers one TCR beta chain sequence. The sample originates from a study of blood T cell repertoires in COVID-19. Study details: Samples of COVID-19 (acute and convalescent) were obtained from the United States, Italy and Spain. The analysed material was cDNA or gDNA that came from T cells, B-cell-depleted T cells, or PBMCs.

As originally analysed: Nucleated cell number was recorded as an estimate derived from reference gene primer amplification. Profiling relied on immunoSEQ multiplex PCR, and the TCRdb table lists in-frame clones only, not all of them. V, J and clone size are taken as reported in that table, and D and trimming were inferred from the DNA itself. The data show approximately 120,000 clones, about 77% seen once. The TCR was taken from a human donor in a cohort sampled during active COVID-19. The sequencing input was peripheral blood.

The CDR3: CASRSRLRHQRDSPLHF. The CDR3 DNA sequence: TGTGCCAGCAGGTCCAGACTCCGTCACCAGAGGGATTCACCCCTCCACTTT. The chain recombines TRBV27 with TRBJ1-6; no reliable D call. In germline, CDR1 is MNHEY, CDR2 SMNVEV (reference sequence). The CDR3 consists of 17 residues. The V and J ends lost 6 bases and 8 bases respectively, with 23 bases between them.